This T cell receptor (beta chain) was retrieved from a study of cytomegalovirus exposure and HLA in healthy donors. This CDR3 has 15 residues. After removal of 3 bases from V and 3 bases from J, the junction contained 4 bases not matched to a gene. The V gene's germline CDR1 is LNHNV and CDR2 YYDKDF (reference sequence). The PCR contained 60 Vbeta and 13 Jbeta primers. Sequencing was performed with immunoSEQ multiplex PCR; in TCRdb, only in-frame clones are kept and a portion is missing. This table holds 95,000 to 130,000 clones, approximately 80% found once. This sequence originates from a man aged 25 to 40 in good health and CMV-seropositive. The specimen was PBMCs. This chain joins TRBV15 and TRBJ2-7; the match to TRBD1 covers 11 bases. The CDR3 bases are TGTGCCACCAGCAGGGGGGGGACAGGGGGCTACGAGCAGTACTTC. Protein sequence: CATSRGGTGGYEQYF.